These 15 T cell receptor beta chains came from one sample sequenced in a study of shared clonotypes between healthy human individuals. Generated by immunoSEQ multiplex PCR, the TCRdb table keeps only in-frame clones and is missing some. The table has roughly 2.5 million clones, approximately 94% seen once. Sequencing was carried out using naive CD4+ T cells sorted from blood. Regarding subset: CD45RA+ positively selected. The receptors shown here come from a man younger than 35 in good health.

This chain uses TRBV19 with TRBJ2-1; D call uncertain. CDR3 length equals 16 residues. Trimming left V 3 bases short and J 2 bases short, with 14 bases between. The germline V gene has CDR1 LNHDA and CDR2 SQIVND (reference sequence). The CDR3 region is CASSILTYTTYNEQFF. CDR3 bases: TGTGCCAGTAGTATTCTGACCTATACCACCTACAATGAGCAGTTCTTC.

The gene calls are TRBV2 and TRBJ1-6, with D perhaps matching TRBD1 (5 bases). This CDR3 spans 14 amino acids. The germline V gene has CDR1 SNHLY and CDR2 FYNNEI. The V end lost 5 bases, the J end lost 9 bases, and 14 bases lay between the germline ends. The chain's CDR3 is CASSTRGVGSPLHF. The CDR3, as DNA: TGTGCCAGCAGTACCCGGGGGGTAGGTTCACCCCTCCACTTT.

This rearrangement joins TRBV6-6 to TRBJ1-2, with D tentatively TRBD1 (6 bases). V shed 2 bases and J shed 4 bases, with 8 bases lying between them. The CDR3 extends over 13 amino acids. CDR1 is MNHNY, CDR2 SVGAGI, per germline (reference sequence). The CDR3 spells CASSYKGGYGYTF. CDR3 DNA: TGTGCCAGCAGTTACAAGGGGGGCTATGGCTACACCTTC.

The chain carries TRBV5-6 and TRBJ1-2; TRBD1 might be the D (6 bases). From germline, CDR1 is SGHDT and CDR2 YYEEEE. V lost 1 base, J lost 8 bases, and 18 bases lay in between. The CDR3 loop spans 15 amino acids. The DNA for the CDR3 is TGTGCCAGCAGCTTGAAGCCGGACAGCCCGGTGGGCTACACCTTC. Translated: CASSLKPDSPVGYTF.

V gene TRBV30 combines with J gene TRBJ2-3; 9 bases agree with TRBD2. The trim removed 5 bases at V and 3 bases at J, leaving 6 bases unmatched. The CDR3 consists of 14 residues. Germline assignment: CDR1 GTSNPN and CDR2 SVGIG (reference sequence). CDR3 coding DNA: TGTGCCTGGGTGAGCGGGAGGAGGACAGATACGCAGTATTTT. Residues: CAWVSGRRTDTQYF.

The V call is TRBV6-5, the J call TRBJ2-2, with 8 nucleotides matching TRBD1. Germline lookup yields CDR1 MNHEY and CDR2 SVGAGI. The V segment lost 5 bases and the J segment 5 bases; nucleotides outside the gene matches: 7. This CDR3 is 15 amino acids long. The CDR3 region is CASSTGQGTTGELFF. CDR3 nucleotide sequence: TGTGCCAGCAGTACTGGACAGGGAACGACCGGGGAGCTGTTTTTT.

Worth noting for this clone: Other DNA sequences in the same sample also yield this CDR3. The CDR3 loop reads CASSVGVTNEKLFF. DNA for the CDR3: TGTGCCAGCAGCGTAGGCGTAACTAATGAAAAACTGTTTTTT. The chain carries TRBV9 and TRBJ1-4; D not resolved. CDR3 length equals 14 residues. Germline CDR1 SGDLS, CDR2 YYNGEE. Between the trimmed V and J ends, which lost 0 bases and 1 base, there was a span of 4 bases.

The rearrangement joins TRBV7-9 to TRBJ1-2; D might be TRBD1 (5 bases). The germline CDR1 and CDR2 sequences are SEHNR and FQNEAQ (reference sequence). Trimming removed 1 base at V and 7 bases at J, with 19 bases between. The CDR3 has 16 residues. The chain's CDR3 is CASSLGAGQAVVGYTF. CDR3 coding DNA: TGTGCCAGCAGCTTAGGCGCGGGGCAGGCAGTTGTTGGCTACACCTTC.

This clone appeared a few times. The gene calls are TRBV5-5 and TRBJ1-1; 9 bases line up with TRBD1. Germline trimming cut 5 bases from V and 5 bases from J; bases unmatched to any gene: 7. CDR1 is SGHKS, CDR2 YYEKEE, per germline (reference sequence). There are 14 residues in the CDR3. In DNA form, the CDR3 reads TGTGCCAGCAGGTGGGACAGGGTAGGGACTGAAGCTTTCTTT. The encoded protein is CASRWDRVGTEAFF.

Comment on this clone: This sample includes further DNA sequences coding for the same CDR3. The chain is built from TRBV18 and TRBJ1-3; D is perhaps TRBD1 (5 bases). Germline V gene lookup returns CDR1 KGHSH and CDR2 LQKENI. This CDR3 spans 15 amino acids. Trimming shortened V by 3 bases and J by 0 bases, and 9 bases separated the two germline ends. CDR3 region: CASSPGQASGNTIYF. In nucleotides, the CDR3 is TGTGCCAGCTCACCGGGGCAGGCCTCTGGAAACACCATATATTTT.

Comment on this clone: The sample holds other DNA sequences that translate to the same CDR3. J is TRBJ2-1 and V is TRBV12-5, with TRBD2 matching 13 bases. Germline lookup yields CDR1 LGHNT and CDR2 FRNRAP. J lost 5 bases, V lost 3 bases, and 1 base had no gene match. The CDR3 has 15 residues. The CDR3 DNA reads as TGTGCTAGTGGTTTAGGACTAGCGGGAGACAATGAGCAGTTCTTC. Translation gives CASGLGLAGDNEQFF.

The chain has TRBV6-4 and TRBJ1-1; TRBD1 agrees at 7 bases. J gave up 0 bases and V 6 bases, and 16 bases lay outside the gene matches. Per the germline V gene, CDR1 is MRHNA and CDR2 is SNTAGT. The CDR3 is 18 residues long. In DNA, the CDR3 is TGTGCCAGCAGAGCGATGGGGACAGCTCAGAAAATGAACACTGAAGCTTTCTTT. Amino acid sequence: CASRAMGTAQKMNTEAFF.

The chain couples TRBV6-1 to TRBJ2-7, with no clear D. Trimming cost V 2 bases and J 0 bases, with 11 bases left between them. The CDR3 loop spans 15 amino acids. In germline, CDR1 is MNHNS, CDR2 SASEGT. This CDR3 reads CASSESRLGSYEQYF. The CDR3 region has the DNA TGTGCCAGCAGTGAATCAAGGTTAGGCTCCTACGAGCAGTACTTC.

The chain couples TRBV6-5 to TRBJ2-1, with D tentatively TRBD2 (6 bases). CDR3 length: 13 residues. Germline loops: CDR1 MNHEY, CDR2 SVGAGI. V lost 6 bases, J lost 4 bases, and 10 bases lay in between. CDR3 loop: CASRPGGYNEQFF. The CDR3 coding sequence is TGTGCCAGCAGGCCCGGGGGATACAATGAGCAGTTCTTC.

V is TRBV5-1 and J is TRBJ2-7, with 7 bases matching TRBD1. Germline CDR1 SGHRS, CDR2 YFSETQ. The V and J ends lost 3 bases and 4 bases, in that order; junction bases with no gene match: 4. CDR3 size: 13 residues. The CDR3 nucleotides are TGCGCCAGCAGCTCAAGACAGGGATACGAGCAGTACTTC. Translating it yields CASSSRQGYEQYF. The full variable domain, rest sourced from reference TRBV5-1 and TRBJ2-7, is KAGVTQTPRYLIKTRGQQVTLSCSPISGHRSVSWYQQTPGQGLQFLFEYFSETQRNKGNFPGRFSGRQFSNSRSEMNVSTLELGDSALYLCASSSRQGYEQYFGPGTRLTVT.